The 17 T cell receptor beta chains in this list originate from one sample, sequenced in a study of blood T cell repertoires in COVID-19. Repertoires were generated with immunoSEQ multiplex PCR, while TCRdb's copy carries only in-frame clones and drops some. The sample has 150,000 to 200,000 clones, roughly 80% seen once; the top ten hold 8%. The sequencing input was PBMCs or T cells enriched from blood (not recorded which). The receptors derive from a woman aged 50 to 60 who had recovered from COVID-19.

The J gene is TRBJ2-7, the V gene TRBV21-1; the table gives TRBD2 as D, unverified against the DNA. TRBV21-1 is shown as a pseudogene. The CDR3 runs 16 residues. CDR3 sequence reads: CASSLKGGEGGYEQYF. In DNA form, the CDR3 reads TGTGCCAGCAGTCTAAAAGGTGGGGAGGGGGGATACGAGCAGTACTTC.

The V call is TRBV27, the J call TRBJ2-7; a possible D gene is TRBD1 (5 bases). CDR3 length: 12 residues. Per the germline V gene, CDR1 is MNHEY and CDR2 is SMNVEV (reference sequence). The germline V and J ends were trimmed by 4 bases and 3 bases, with 7 bases remaining between them. The CDR3 coding sequence is TGTGCCAGCAGTTCCCAGGGCTACGAGCAGTACTTC. This codes for CASSSQGYEQYF.

The chain is built from TRBV2 and TRBJ1-1; possible D gene TRBD1, 5 bases. The germline V gene has CDR1 SNHLY and CDR2 FYNNEI. The CDR3 length is 15 residues. Trimming took off 6 bases at V and 1 base at J, with 15 bases between the two ends. Here the CDR3 reads CASRPLTVPNTEAFF. The CDR3 nucleotides are TGTGCCAGCAGGCCTTTGACAGTACCGAACACTGAAGCTTTCTTT.

This chain links TRBV27 with TRBJ2-5; possible D gene TRBD2, 5 bases. V gave up 7 bases and J gave up 3 bases, with 12 bases separating them. CDR1 and CDR2 (germline): MNHEY, SMNVEV (reference sequence). This CDR3 has 13 residues. CDR3 amino acids: CASTGGTEETQYF. The CDR3 nucleotides are TGTGCCAGCACAGGAGGAACTGAAGAGACCCAGTACTTC.

This chain connects TRBV27 to TRBJ2-1, with D perhaps TRBD2 (6 bases). V lost 7 bases and J 6 bases, leaving 19 bases between the germline ends. Per germline, CDR1 MNHEY and CDR2 SMNVEV (reference sequence). The CDR3 length is 15 residues. Written as DNA, the CDR3 is TGTGCCAGCAAAGCCGGCGGGAATATTGGCAATGAGCAGTTCTTC. It codes for CASKAGGNIGNEQFF.

This clone came up a few times. V is TRBV7-9 and J is TRBJ2-3, with TRBD1 as a possible D gene (6 bases). Germline V gene data show CDR1 as SEHNR and CDR2 as FQNEAQ (reference sequence). This CDR3 is 16 amino acids long. V was cut by 5 bases and J by 2 bases, with 17 bases left in between. CDR3 nucleotides: TGTGCCAGCAGCCCGAAGACAGGTAGGGCCACAGATACGCAGTATTTT. It encodes CASSPKTGRATDTQYF. The complete variable domain, with remaining parts taken from reference TRBV7-9 and TRBJ2-3, reads DTGVSQNPRHKITKRGQNVTFRCDPISEHNRLYWYRQTLGQGPEFLTYFQNEAQLEKSRLLSDRFSAERPKGSFSTLEIQRTEQGDSAMYLCASSPKTGRATDTQYFGPGTRLTVL.

The chain has TRBV28 and TRBJ1-1; D is possibly TRBD1 (6 bases). CDR3 length: 14 residues. V was shortened by 4 bases and J by 5 bases, with 14 bases between the two germline ends. Per the germline V gene, CDR1 is MDHEN and CDR2 is SYDVKM. The CDR3 DNA reads TGTGCCAGCAGTTCCTACAGGGTTCCTACTGAAGCTTTCTTT. This sequence encodes CASSSYRVPTEAFF.

The rearrangement uses TRBV7-3 and TRBJ2-1, with unresolved D. This CDR3 comprises 15 residues. Per germline, CDR1 SGHTA and CDR2 FQGTGA. Trimming shortened V by 0 bases and J by 0 bases, and 6 bases separated the two germline ends. The CDR3 sequence: CASSLTRGSYNEQFF. Here the CDR3 DNA reads TGTGCCAGCAGCTTAACGCGCGGCTCCTACAATGAGCAGTTCTTC.

The chain is built from TRBV6-5 and TRBJ1-6; 8 positions agree with TRBD1. This CDR3 contains 15 residues. CDR1 and CDR2 from the germline V gene are MNHEY and SVGAGI. V trimming: 5 bases; J trimming: 5 bases; junction bases outside the gene matches: 5. The CDR3, as DNA: TGTGCCAGCAGTCCAGGGGGCAGGCATAATTCACCCCTCCACTTT. As protein: CASSPGGRHNSPLHF.

This clone occurred once. This sequence joins TRBV19 and TRBJ1-5; a possible D gene is TRBD1 (5 bases). CDR1 LNHDA and CDR2 SQIVND come from the germline V gene (reference sequence). V lost 6 bases and J lost 1, with 10 bases in between. The CDR3 has 14 amino acids. As DNA, the CDR3 is TGTGCCAGTAGGGTGTCAGGGAGCAATCAGCCCCAGCATTTT. It yields the protein CASRVSGSNQPQHF.

The chain couples TRBV6-5 to TRBJ1-1, with 11 bases that match TRBD1. J was trimmed by 4 bases and V by 7 bases; bases with no gene match: 8. From germline, CDR1 is MNHEY and CDR2 SVGAGI. CDR3 length equals 15 residues. CDR3: CASIPGTGGPTEAFF. Written as DNA, the CDR3 is TGTGCCAGCATACCCGGGACAGGGGGTCCCACTGAAGCTTTCTTT.

The CDR3 loop is CASSYGTGDYTEAFF. CDR3 sequence (DNA): TGTGCCAGCAGCTATGGGACAGGGGATTACACTGAAGCTTTCTTT. The genes are TRBV5-4 and TRBJ1-1; 10 bases are a match to TRBD1. The CDR3 runs to 15 residues. Germline-derived CDR1 and CDR2 are SGHNT and YYREEE (reference sequence). V was pared by 3 bases and J by 3 bases, with 5 bases of the junction left unmatched.

V gene TRBV12-3 or TRBV12-4 combines with J gene TRBJ2-3, with unresolved D. Trimming stripped 5 bases from V and 14 bases from J, with 20 bases between. This CDR3 region has 13 residues. DNA of the CDR3: TGTGCCAGCAGTCCCCTAGACGGTGGGTTGGCGTATTTT. It specifies CASSPLDGGLAYF.

The table lists this clone with a few counts. The V and J genes are TRBV28 and TRBJ2-1; 9 bases line up with TRBD1. Looked up from germline, CDR1 is MDHEN and CDR2 is SYDVKM. The CDR3 is 16 amino acids. Trimming cost V 5 bases and J 0 bases; bases outside gene matches: 5. CDR3 region: CASSPSQGASYNEQFF. CDR3 DNA: TGTGCCAGCAGTCCATCACAGGGGGCCTCCTACAATGAGCAGTTCTTC.

Only one count was recorded for this clone. The J gene is TRBJ2-1, the V gene TRBV24-1; 10 positions agree with TRBD2. The J segment lost 5 bases and the V segment lost 3 bases, leaving 6 bases of the junction unmatched. The CDR3 is 16 residues long. The V gene's germline CDR1 is KGHDR and CDR2 SFDVKD. CDR3 in amino acids: CATSDPSGGGDNEQFF. Written as DNA, the CDR3 is TGTGCCACCAGTGATCCTAGCGGGGGTGGGGACAATGAGCAGTTCTTC.

This clone has only one observation. The DNA of the CDR3 is TGTGCCAGCAGGCAACAGGGAGTCCCCCTCCACTTT. The encoded protein is CASRQQGVPLHF. The chain carries TRBV6-5 and TRBJ1-6, with D perhaps TRBD1 (6 bases). The germline V and J ends were trimmed by 6 bases and 13 bases, with 13 bases remaining between them. Germline assignment: CDR1 MNHEY and CDR2 SVGAGI. CDR3 size: 12 residues.

The V and J genes are TRBV25-1 and TRBJ2-3, with D possibly being TRBD1 (6 bases). V dropped 4 bases and J dropped 5 bases, with 16 bases sitting between them. There are 15 residues in the CDR3. Germline CDR1 is MGHDK and CDR2 is SYGVNS. CDR3 residues: CASSAGQGQGDTQYF. CDR3 DNA: TGTGCCAGCAGTGCCGGTCAGGGGCAGGGAGATACGCAGTATTTT.